These 2 T cell receptor beta chains share one sample of origin, sequenced in a study of blood T cells in healthy people across ages. A second PCR, run for 7 to 11 cycles, used a sample-barcoded 5' primer plus a J-beta primer mix. Each CDR3 protein is one row after TCRdb ran MiXCR on the 5' RACE reads. Among nearly 800,000 distinct CDR3 sequences listed, more than 20% were seen once. These data also featured in a second study, about T cells of mothers and their children.

The sequenced material came from blood. The receptors were sampled from a boy between 10 and 17 years old in good health.

The CDR3 is CASAEAEKLFF. For the CDR3, the DNA is TGCGCCAGCGCGGAGGCGGAAAAACTGTTTTTT. The rearrangement uses TRBV4-1 and TRBJ1-4; D gene unclear. Germline CDR1 MGHRA, CDR2 YSYEKL. Trimming shortened V by 8 bases and J by 8 bases, and 9 bases separated the two germline ends. CDR3 length: 11 residues.

This chain connects TRBV28 to TRBJ2-7, with a tentative D call TRBD2 (6 bases). In germline, CDR1 is MDHEN, CDR2 SYDVKM. The CDR3 length is 15 residues. V was cut by 5 bases and J by 0 bases, with 14 bases left in between. The CDR3 coding sequence is TGTGCCAGCAGTCGGGACTCTAGGAGCTCCTACGAGCAGTACTTC. It codes for CASSRDSRSSYEQYF.